The sequence of this T cell receptor (beta chain) was determined in a study of shared clonotypes between healthy human individuals. Repertoires were generated with immunoSEQ multiplex PCR, while TCRdb's copy carries only in-frame clones and drops some. The data contain approximately 590,000 clones, about 95% of them singletons. Only CD45RO-negative cells positively selected for CCR7 counted as naive CD8 cells, so terminally differentiated effector memory CD45RA+ cells were excluded. Findings and caveats of the study: Generation of non-shared clonotypes was less probable than generation of clonotypes shared by all four donors.

Germline CDR1 MNHEY, CDR2 SMNVEV (reference sequence). The trim removed 5 bases at V and 6 bases at J, leaving 13 bases unmatched. The CDR3 consists of 17 residues. Comments on this clone: Its specificity is unknown.

The specimen was naive CD8+ T cells sorted from blood. The chain is built from TRBV27 and TRBJ2-2, with 9 positions matching TRBD1. The source of this sequence is a woman in her thirties in good health. The CDR3 here is CASSQAFGTGRAGELFF. The CDR3 bases are TGTGCCAGCAGTCAAGCCTTCGGGACAGGGAGGGCCGGGGAGCTGTTTTTT.